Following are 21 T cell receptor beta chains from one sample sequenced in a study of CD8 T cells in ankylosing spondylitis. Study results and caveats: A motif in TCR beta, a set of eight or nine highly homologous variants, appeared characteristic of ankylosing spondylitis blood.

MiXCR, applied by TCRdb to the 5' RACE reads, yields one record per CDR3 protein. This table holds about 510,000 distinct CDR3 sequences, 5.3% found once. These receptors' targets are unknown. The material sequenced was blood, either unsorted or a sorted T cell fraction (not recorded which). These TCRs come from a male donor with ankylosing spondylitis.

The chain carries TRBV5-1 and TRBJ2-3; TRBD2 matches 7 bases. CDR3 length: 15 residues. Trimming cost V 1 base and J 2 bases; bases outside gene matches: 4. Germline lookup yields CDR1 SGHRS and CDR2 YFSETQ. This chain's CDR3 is CASSLPSGDTDTQYF. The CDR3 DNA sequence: TGCGCCAGCAGCTTGCCTAGCGGAGACACAGATACGCAGTATTTT. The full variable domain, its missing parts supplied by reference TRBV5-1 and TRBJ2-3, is KAGVTQTPRYLIKTRGQQVTLSCSPISGHRSVSWYQQTPGQGLQFLFEYFSETQRNKGNFPGRFSGRQFSNSRSEMNVSTLELGDSALYLCASSLPSGDTDTQYFGPGTRLTVL.

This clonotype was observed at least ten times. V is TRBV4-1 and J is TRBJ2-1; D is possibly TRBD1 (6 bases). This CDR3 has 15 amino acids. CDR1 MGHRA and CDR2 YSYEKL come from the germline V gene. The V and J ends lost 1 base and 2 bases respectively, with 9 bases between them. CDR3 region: CASSQVRDTYNEQFF. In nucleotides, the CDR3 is TGCGCCAGCAGCCAAGTCCGGGACACCTACAATGAGCAGTTCTTC.

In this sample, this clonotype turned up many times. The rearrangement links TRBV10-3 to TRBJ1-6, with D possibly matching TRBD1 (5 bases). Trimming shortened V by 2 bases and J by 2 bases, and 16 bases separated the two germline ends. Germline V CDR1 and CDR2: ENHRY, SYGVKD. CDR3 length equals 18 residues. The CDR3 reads CAISEEGFTRPYNSPLHF. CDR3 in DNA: TGTGCCATCAGTGAGGAGGGGTTCACAAGACCCTATAATTCACCCCTCCACTTT.

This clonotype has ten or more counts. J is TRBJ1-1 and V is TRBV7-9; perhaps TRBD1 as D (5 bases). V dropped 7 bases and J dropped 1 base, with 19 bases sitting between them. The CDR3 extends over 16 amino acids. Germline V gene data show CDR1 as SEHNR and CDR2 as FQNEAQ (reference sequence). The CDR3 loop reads CASNSGTGKGNTEAFF. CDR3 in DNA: TGTGCCAGCAACTCAGGGACGGGGAAGGGGAACACTGAAGCTTTCTTT.

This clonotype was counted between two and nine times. This CDR3 is CASSRDRFFGANVLTF. CDR3 bases: TGTGCCAGCAGCCGAGACAGGTTCTTTGGGGCCAACGTCCTGACTTTC. The V call is TRBV7-2, the J call TRBJ2-6; perhaps TRBD1 as D (6 bases). Germline CDR1 SGHTA, CDR2 FQGNSA. V was clipped by 5 bases and J by 3 bases, with 14 bases between them. The CDR3 spans 16 residues. Full variable domain (rest looked up from reference TRBV7-2 and TRBJ2-6): GAGVSQSPSNKVTEKGKDVELRCDPISGHTALYWYRQSLGQGLEFLIYFQGNSAPDKSGLPSDRFSAERTGGSVSTLTIQRTQQEDSAVYLCASSRDRFFGANVLTFGAGSRLTVL.

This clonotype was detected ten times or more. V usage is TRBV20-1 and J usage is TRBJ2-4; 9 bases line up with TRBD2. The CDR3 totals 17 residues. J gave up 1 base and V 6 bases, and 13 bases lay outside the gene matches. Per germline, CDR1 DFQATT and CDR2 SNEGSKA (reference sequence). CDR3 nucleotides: TGCAGTGCGGGTGCGGGAGGGACTAGGAGGGCCAAAAACATTCAGTACTTC. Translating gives CSAGAGGTRRAKNIQYF.

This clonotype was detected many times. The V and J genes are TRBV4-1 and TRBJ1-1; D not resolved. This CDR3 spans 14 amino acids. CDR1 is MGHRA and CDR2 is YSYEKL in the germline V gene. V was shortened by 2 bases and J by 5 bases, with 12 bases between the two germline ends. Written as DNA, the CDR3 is TGCGCCAGCAGCCAACCCATCAGAGGAACTGAAGCTTTCTTT. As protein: CASSQPIRGTEAFF.

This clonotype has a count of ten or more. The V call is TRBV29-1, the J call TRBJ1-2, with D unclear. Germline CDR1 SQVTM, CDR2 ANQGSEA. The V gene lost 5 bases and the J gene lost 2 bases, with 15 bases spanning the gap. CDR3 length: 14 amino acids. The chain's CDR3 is CSVSRLVTNYGYTF. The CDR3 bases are TGCAGCGTTTCACGACTGGTTACCAACTATGGCTACACCTTC.

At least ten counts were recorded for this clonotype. The CDR3 bases are TGTGCCAGCAGCAATGTGAGGACGGCTAATGAAAAACTGTTTTTT. Translation gives CASSNVRTANEKLFF. The chain joins TRBV7-8 to TRBJ1-4; D unresolved. Germline values: CDR1 SGHVS, CDR2 FQNEAQ. The CDR3 has 15 amino acids. Trimming shortened V by 5 bases and J by 3 bases, and 13 bases separated the two germline ends.

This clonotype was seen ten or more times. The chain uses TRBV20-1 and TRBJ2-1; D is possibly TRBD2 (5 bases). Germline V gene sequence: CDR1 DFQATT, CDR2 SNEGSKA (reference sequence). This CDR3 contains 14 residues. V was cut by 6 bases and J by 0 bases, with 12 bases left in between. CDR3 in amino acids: CSATDSSSYNEQFF. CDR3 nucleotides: TGCAGTGCCACGGACTCGTCCTCCTACAATGAGCAGTTCTTC.

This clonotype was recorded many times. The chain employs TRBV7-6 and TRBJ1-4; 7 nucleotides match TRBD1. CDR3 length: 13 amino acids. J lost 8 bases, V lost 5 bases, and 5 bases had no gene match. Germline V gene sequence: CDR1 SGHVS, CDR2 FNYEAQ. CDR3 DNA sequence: TGTGCCAGCAGCAGGCGGACAGGCGAAAAACTGTTTTTT. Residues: CASSRRTGEKLFF.

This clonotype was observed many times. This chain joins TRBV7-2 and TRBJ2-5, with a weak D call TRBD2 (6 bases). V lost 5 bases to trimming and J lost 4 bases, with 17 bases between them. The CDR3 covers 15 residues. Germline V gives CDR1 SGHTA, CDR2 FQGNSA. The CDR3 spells CASSPAGSQAETQYF. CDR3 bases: TGTGCCAGCAGCCCCGCGGGGTCCCAGGCAGAGACCCAGTACTTC. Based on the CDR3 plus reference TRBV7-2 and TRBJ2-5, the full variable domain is GAGVSQSPSNKVTEKGKDVELRCDPISGHTALYWYRQSLGQGLEFLIYFQGNSAPDKSGLPSDRFSAERTGGSVSTLTIQRTQQEDSAVYLCASSPAGSQAETQYFGPGTRLLVL.

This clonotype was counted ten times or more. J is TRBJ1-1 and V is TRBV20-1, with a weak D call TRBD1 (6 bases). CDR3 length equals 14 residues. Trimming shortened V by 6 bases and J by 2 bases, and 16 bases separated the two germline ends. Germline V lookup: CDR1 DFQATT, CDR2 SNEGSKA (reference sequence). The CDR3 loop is CSASLQGFNTEAFF. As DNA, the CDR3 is TGCAGTGCATCACTCCAGGGGTTTAACACTGAAGCTTTCTTT.

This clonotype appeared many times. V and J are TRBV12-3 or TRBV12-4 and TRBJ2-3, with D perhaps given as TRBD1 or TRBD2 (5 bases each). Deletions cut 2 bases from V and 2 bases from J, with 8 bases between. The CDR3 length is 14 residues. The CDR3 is CASSLKGTTDTQYF. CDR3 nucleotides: TGTGCCAGCAGTTTAAAAGGGACCACAGATACGCAGTATTTT.

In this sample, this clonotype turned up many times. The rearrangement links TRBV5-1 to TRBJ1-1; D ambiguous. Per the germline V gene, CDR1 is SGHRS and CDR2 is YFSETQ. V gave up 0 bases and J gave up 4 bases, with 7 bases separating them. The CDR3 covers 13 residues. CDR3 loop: CASSLAGFTEAFF. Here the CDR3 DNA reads TGCGCCAGCAGCTTGGCGGGGTTCACTGAAGCTTTCTTT.

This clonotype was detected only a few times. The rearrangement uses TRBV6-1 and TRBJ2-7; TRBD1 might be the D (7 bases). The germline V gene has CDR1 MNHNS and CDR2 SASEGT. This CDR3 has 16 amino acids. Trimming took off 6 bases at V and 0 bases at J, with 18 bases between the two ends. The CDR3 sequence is CASSRRQGGNSYEQYF. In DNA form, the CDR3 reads TGTGCCAGCAGCCGTAGACAGGGCGGGAACTCCTACGAGCAGTACTTC.

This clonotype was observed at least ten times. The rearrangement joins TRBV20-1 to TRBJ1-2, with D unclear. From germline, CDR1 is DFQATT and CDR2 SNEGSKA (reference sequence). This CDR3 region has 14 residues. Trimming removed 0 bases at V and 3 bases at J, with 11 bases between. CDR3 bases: TGCAGTGCTAGAGATCAGTGGGTAGACTATGGCTACACCTTC. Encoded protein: CSARDQWVDYGYTF.

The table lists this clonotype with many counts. CDR3 sequence: CSAKGMVNTGELFF. The CDR3 DNA follows: TGCAGTGCTAAAGGGATGGTCAACACCGGGGAGCTGTTTTTT. This sequence joins TRBV20-1 and TRBJ2-2, with D hard to call. CDR1 is DFQATT, CDR2 SNEGSKA, per germline (reference sequence). The CDR3 has 14 amino acids. V was shortened by 4 bases and J by 2 bases, with 11 bases between the two germline ends.

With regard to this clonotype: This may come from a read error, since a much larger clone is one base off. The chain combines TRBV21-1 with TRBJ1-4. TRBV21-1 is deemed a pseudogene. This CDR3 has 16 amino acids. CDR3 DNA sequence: TGTGCCAGCAGCAATCGCAGTGGTGGGGCTAATGAAAAACTGCTTTTT. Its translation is CASSNRSGGANEKLLF.

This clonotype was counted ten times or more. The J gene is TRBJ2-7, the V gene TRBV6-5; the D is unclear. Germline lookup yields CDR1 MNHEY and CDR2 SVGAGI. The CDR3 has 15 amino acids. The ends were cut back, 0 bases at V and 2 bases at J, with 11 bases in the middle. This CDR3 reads CASSYSRLGTYEQYF. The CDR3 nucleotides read TGTGCCAGCAGTTACTCGAGGTTAGGAACCTACGAGCAGTACTTC.

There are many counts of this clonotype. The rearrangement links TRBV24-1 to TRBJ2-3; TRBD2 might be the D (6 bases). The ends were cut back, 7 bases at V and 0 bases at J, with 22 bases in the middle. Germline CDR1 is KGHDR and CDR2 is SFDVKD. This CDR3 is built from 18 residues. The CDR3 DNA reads TGTGCCACCAGCGGTCCGGGGGTCAGACACCGAAGCACAGATACGCAGTATTTT. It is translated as CATSGPGVRHRSTDTQYF.